This T cell receptor (beta chain) was captured in a study of cytomegalovirus exposure and HLA in healthy donors. Trimming pared 4 bases from V and 0 bases from J, leaving 13 bases between. The CDR3 sequence is 15 residues long. Per germline, CDR1 SGHKS and CDR2 YYEKEE (reference sequence). This clone occurred a few times. 13 Jbeta primers and 60 Vbeta primers were used for the PCR. Libraries were prepared by immunoSEQ multiplex PCR; TCRdb keeps only in-frame clonotypes and omits some of them. The sample contains some 200,000 clones, roughly 68% of which appear only once. Sequencing input: PBMCs. This sequence was found in a woman in her twenties or thirties in good health and CMV-seronegative. V is TRBV5-5 and J is TRBJ1-2; D ambiguous. The CDR3 sequence: CASSHFSGANYGYTF. In nucleotides, the CDR3 is TGTGCCAGCAGCCATTTCTCCGGAGCTAACTATGGCTACACCTTC.